One sample yielded the 18 T cell receptor beta chains listed below, sequenced in a study of CD8 T cells in ankylosing spondylitis. What these receptors recognize is not known. Study-wide points: Characteristic, it appeared, of ankylosing spondylitis blood was a TCR beta motif of eight highly homologous variants.

One entry per CDR3 protein results from TCRdb running MiXCR on the 5' RACE reads. This repertoire shows 650,000 to 800,000 distinct CDR3 sequences, under 20% found once; its top ten account for 15% to 20%. Input material: blood, either unsorted or a sorted T cell fraction (not recorded which). The source of these receptors is a male donor with ankylosing spondylitis.

This clonotype was counted a few times. This chain connects TRBV11-2 to TRBJ2-7; D perhaps matches TRBD1 (6 bases). Trimming cost V 5 bases and J 4 bases, with 9 bases left between them. CDR1 and CDR2 from the germline V gene are SGHAT and FQNNGV. The CDR3 extends over 12 amino acids. CDR3 amino acids: CASSKQGYEQYF. CDR3 coding DNA: TGTGCCAGCAGCAAACAGGGTTACGAGCAGTACTTC. The full variable domain, completed using reference TRBV11-2 and TRBJ2-7, is EAGVAQSPRYKIIEKRQSVAFWCNPISGHATLYWYQQILGQGPKLLIQFQNNGVVDDSQLPKDRFSAERLKGVDSTLKIQPAKLEDSAVYLCASSKQGYEQYFGPGTRLTVT.

This clonotype was picked up many times. This chain joins TRBV7-8 and TRBJ1-6; D uncertain. V was trimmed by 3 bases and J by 0 bases, leaving 9 bases between them. This CDR3 is built from 16 residues. Germline CDR1 and CDR2: SGHVS and FQNEAQ. The CDR3 sequence is CASSFGQSSYNSPLHF. For the CDR3, the DNA is TGTGCCAGCAGCTTCGGGCAGAGCTCCTATAATTCACCCCTCCACTTT.

This clonotype turned up a few times. The J gene is TRBJ2-7, the V gene TRBV21-1; the table assigns TRBD2, which was not confirmed against the DNA. TRBV21-1 is marked as a pseudogene. The CDR3 has 16 residues. CDR3 DNA sequence: TGTGCCAGCAGCAAAGAGGGCGGGAGAGGCTCCTACGAGCAGTACTTC. This gives the protein CASSKEGGRGSYEQYF.

In this sample, this clonotype turned up a few times. The chain uses TRBV12-3 or TRBV12-4 and TRBJ2-7; D is perhaps TRBD2 (7 bases). This CDR3 spans 15 amino acids. The germline V and J ends were trimmed by 7 bases and 7 bases, with 23 bases remaining between them. The CDR3 sequence is CASTALGGRQEEQYF. The CDR3 DNA follows: TGTGCCAGCACCGCCCTGGGGGGGCGCCAGGAAGAGCAGTACTTC.

The table lists this clonotype with a few counts. V is TRBV9 and J is TRBJ1-2; no clear D. The V and J ends lost 3 bases and 7 bases respectively, with 16 bases between them. The CDR3 has 14 amino acids. CDR1 is SGDLS and CDR2 is YYNGEE in the germline V gene. The CDR3 here is CASSATPGDIGYTF. The DNA of the CDR3 is TGTGCCAGCAGCGCTACTCCCGGGGATATTGGCTACACCTTC.

The chain carries TRBV5-1 and TRBJ2-7; D perhaps matches TRBD2 (5 bases). CDR1 SGHRS and CDR2 YFSETQ come from the germline V gene. Deletions cut 0 bases from V and 3 bases from J, with 10 bases between. The CDR3 has 14 amino acids. The DNA for the CDR3 is TGCGCCAGCAGCTTGGGTCCCGGGATCTACGAGCAGTACTTC. The encoded protein is CASSLGPGIYEQYF.

Here the CDR3 reads CASSPGGSGAIWEQYF. CDR3 nucleotides: TGTGCCAGCAGCCCAGGGGGGAGCGGGGCCATCTGGGAGCAGTACTTC. The chain joins TRBV7-9 to TRBJ2-7; D is perhaps TRBD1 or TRBD2 (7 bases each). Germline CDR1 reads SEHNR; CDR2 reads FQNEAQ (reference sequence). The CDR3 loop spans 16 amino acids. V lost 5 bases to trimming and J lost 7 bases, with 24 bases between them.

In its sample, this clonotype was seen a few times. For the CDR3, the DNA is TGTGCCTGTGGGACTAGCAGTAGAGAGACCCAGTACTTC. Amino acid sequence: CACGTSSRETQYF. The V gene is TRBV7-9, the J gene TRBJ2-5, with 9 bases aligning to TRBD2. CDR3 length: 13 residues. CDR1 and CDR2 (germline): SEHNR, FQNEAQ (reference sequence). J lost 4 bases, V lost 11 bases, and 8 bases had no gene match.

The chain has TRBV15 and TRBJ1-1; D is ambiguous. Germline CDR1 and CDR2: LNHNV and YYDKDF (reference sequence). Trimming removed 1 base at V and 1 base at J, with 10 bases between. This CDR3 comprises 15 residues. The CDR3 DNA follows: TGTGCCACCAGCAGAGGGATAGGGTCGAACACTGAAGCTTTCTTT. Amino acid sequence: CATSRGIGSNTEAFF.

Here the CDR3 reads CSVLPSTYEQYF. The CDR3 region has the DNA TGCAGTGTCCTCCCTAGTACCTACGAGCAGTACTTC. The chain carries TRBV20-1 and TRBJ2-7; D is unclear. The length of the CDR3 is 12 residues. Germline V gene lookup returns CDR1 DFQATT and CDR2 SNEGSKA (reference sequence). With 7 bases removed from V and 2 bases from J, the gap between germline ends came to 12 bases.

This chain connects TRBV5-5 to TRBJ2-5; the match to TRBD2 covers 7 bases. Germline V gene data show CDR1 as SGHKS and CDR2 as YYEKEE (reference sequence). J gave up 2 bases and V 4 bases, and 8 bases lay outside the gene matches. The CDR3 covers 15 residues. CDR3 sequence reads: CASSVPGGGQETQYF. The CDR3 DNA follows: TGTGCCAGCAGCGTCCCCGGCGGGGGTCAAGAGACCCAGTACTTC.

Ten or more counts support this clonotype. The chain uses TRBV15 and TRBJ2-3; D perhaps matches TRBD2 (6 bases). The V end lost 8 bases, the J end lost 2 bases, and 20 bases lay between the germline ends. This CDR3 contains 16 residues. The germline CDR1 and CDR2 sequences are LNHNV and YYDKDF (reference sequence). The DNA for the CDR3 is TGTGCCACCCACGGGTCTGGGGGAGGAACCACAGATACGCAGTATTTT. Residues: CATHGSGGGTTDTQYF.

This sequence joins TRBV30 and TRBJ1-1; D is unresolved. Germline V gene data show CDR1 as GTSNPN and CDR2 as SVGIG (reference sequence). Between the trimmed V and J ends, which lost 5 bases and 5 bases, there was a span of 18 bases. The CDR3 length is 14 residues. CDR3 sequence (DNA): TGTGCCTGGCGGCGGGGTGGCTGGAATACTGAAGCTTTCTTT. Translated, it gives CAWRRGGWNTEAFF.

The gene calls are TRBV20-1 and TRBJ1-1; D gene uncertain. The CDR3 length is 10 residues. Between the trimmed V and J ends, which lost 3 bases and 6 bases, there was a span of 5 bases. Per the germline V gene, CDR1 is DFQATT and CDR2 is SNEGSKA (reference sequence). Here the CDR3 DNA reads TGCAGTGCTAGGAATGCTGAAGCTTTCTTT. Amino acids: CSARNAEAFF.

The chain combines TRBV11-2 with TRBJ1-2; TRBD1 matches at 9 bases. CDR1 and CDR2 from the germline V gene are SGHAT and FQNNGV. V gave up 5 bases and J gave up 2 bases; unmatched junction bases: 9. This CDR3 has 16 amino acids. The CDR3 bases are TGTGCCAGCAGCCGGACCGGGACAGGGATCAACTATGGCTACACCTTC. Protein sequence: CASSRTGTGINYGYTF.

The V gene is TRBV2, the J gene TRBJ2-5; D gene ambiguous. The CDR3 totals 11 residues. V was cut by 4 bases and J by 5 bases, with 5 bases left in between. CDR1 is SNHLY and CDR2 is FYNNEI in the germline V gene. The CDR3 reads CASSAMETQYF. The CDR3 DNA follows: TGTGCCAGCAGTGCAATGGAGACCCAGTACTTC. Together with reference TRBV2 and TRBJ2-5, the CDR3 gives the full variable domain: EPEVTQTPSHQVTQMGQEVILRCVPISNHLYFYWYRQILGQKVEFLVSFYNNEISEKSEIFDDQFSVERPDGSNFTLKIRSTKLEDSAMYFCASSAMETQYFGPGTRLLVL.

This chain uses TRBV20-1 with TRBJ2-5; TRBD2 agrees at 13 bases. There are 15 residues in the CDR3. J was trimmed by 4 bases and V by 4 bases; bases with no gene match: 6. Germline V gene lookup returns CDR1 DFQATT and CDR2 SNEGSKA (reference sequence). CDR3: CSATTSGGAGETQYF. The CDR3 bases are TGCAGTGCTACCACTAGCGGGGGGGCCGGAGAGACCCAGTACTTC.

The chain employs TRBV21-1 and TRBJ1-2; the DNA was not used to check the table's D call, TRBD1. TRBV21-1 corresponds to a pseudogene. CDR3 length: 15 amino acids. CDR3 sequence (DNA): TGTGCCAGCAGCAAAGTCACAGGGTATCTTCGTGGCTACACCTTC. Translating it yields CASSKVTGYLRGYTF.